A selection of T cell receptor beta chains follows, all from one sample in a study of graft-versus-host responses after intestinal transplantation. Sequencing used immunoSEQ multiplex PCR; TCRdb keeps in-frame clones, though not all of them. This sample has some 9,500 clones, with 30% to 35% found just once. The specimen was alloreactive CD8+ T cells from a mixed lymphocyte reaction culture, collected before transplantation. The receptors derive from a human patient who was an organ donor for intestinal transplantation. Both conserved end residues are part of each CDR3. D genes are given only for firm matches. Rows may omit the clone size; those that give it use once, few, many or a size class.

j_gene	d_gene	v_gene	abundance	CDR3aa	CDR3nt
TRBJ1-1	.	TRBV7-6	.	CASSFSTEAFF	TGTGCCAGCAGCTTTAGCACTGAAGCTTTCTTT
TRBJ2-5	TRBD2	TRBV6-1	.	CASSFAGGIAETQYF	TGTGCCAGCAGTTTTGCGGGGGGGATCGCAGAGACCCAGTACTTC
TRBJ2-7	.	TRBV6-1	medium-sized	CASSEDIYEQYF	TGTGCCAGCAGTGAGGACATTTACGAGCAGTACTTC
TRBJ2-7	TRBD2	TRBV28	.	CASSLLSTGGGNEQYF	TGTGCCAGCAGTTTATTATCGACGGGAGGCGGAAACGAGCAGTACTTC
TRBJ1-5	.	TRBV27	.	CASSLLGPLGAQPQHF	TGTGCCAGCAGTTTACTCGGACCCCTGGGGGCTCAGCCCCAGCATTTT
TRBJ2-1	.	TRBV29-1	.	CSVESGTNYNEQFF	TGCAGCGTCGAATCCGGGACAAACTACAATGAGCAGTTCTTC
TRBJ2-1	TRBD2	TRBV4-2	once	CASSQGLAGNNEQFF	TGTGCCAGCAGCCAGGGGCTAGCGGGGAACAATGAGCAGTTCTTC
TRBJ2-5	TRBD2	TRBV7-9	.	CASSFPKTSGGHKETQYF	TGTGCCAGCAGCTTTCCCAAAACTAGCGGGGGGCATAAAGAGACCCAGTACTTC
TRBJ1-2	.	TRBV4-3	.	CASSQDRGYGYTF	TGCGCCAGCAGCCAAGACAGGGGCTATGGCTACACCTTC
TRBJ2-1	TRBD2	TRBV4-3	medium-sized	CASSQDLAGSYNEQFF	TGCGCCAGCAGCCAAGACCTAGCGGGGTCCTACAATGAGCAGTTCTTC
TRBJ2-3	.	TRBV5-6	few	CASSLAGDLTDTQYF	TGTGCCAGCAGCTTGGCCGGGGACTTAACAGATACGCAGTATTTT
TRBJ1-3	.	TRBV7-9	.	CASSPHRGNTIYF	TGTGCCAGCAGCCCCCACCGGGGGAACACCATATATTTT
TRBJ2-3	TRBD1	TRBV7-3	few	CASSPTGAGADTQYF	TGTGCCAGCAGCCCGACAGGGGCAGGGGCAGATACGCAGTATTTT
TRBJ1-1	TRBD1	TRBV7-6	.	CASSSGTGGTEAFF	TGTGCCAGCAGCTCCGGGACAGGCGGGACTGAAGCTTTCTTT
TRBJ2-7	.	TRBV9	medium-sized	CASSVGGPAYEQYF	TGTGCCAGCAGCGTGGGGGGTCCGGCCTACGAGCAGTACTTC
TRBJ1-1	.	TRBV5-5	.	CASSFYWYTEAFF	TGTGCCAGCAGCTTCTATTGGTACACTGAAGCTTTCTTT
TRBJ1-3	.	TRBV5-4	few	CASSLDDRLGNTIYF	TGTGCCAGCAGCCTAGATGACAGACTGGGAAACACCATATATTTT
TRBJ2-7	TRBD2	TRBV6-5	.	CASTQGLAGYEQYF	TGTGCCAGCACGCAAGGACTAGCGGGTTACGAGCAGTACTTC
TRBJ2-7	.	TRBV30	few	CAWDSGGFTYEQYF	TGTGCCTGGGACTCCGGAGGGTTTACCTACGAGCAGTACTTC
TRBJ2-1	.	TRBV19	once	CASKVSSLSSYNEQFF	TGTGCCAGTAAGGTTAGCTCATTAAGCTCCTACAATGAGCAGTTCTTC
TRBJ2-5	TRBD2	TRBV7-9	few	CASSFSGSMGETQYF	TGTGCCAGCAGCTTCAGCGGGAGTATGGGGGAGACCCAGTACTTC
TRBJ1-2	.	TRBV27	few	CASSLTGNGNYGYTF	TGTGCCAGCAGTTTAACAGGAAACGGAAACTATGGCTACACCTTC
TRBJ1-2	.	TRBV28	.	CASSFPLGGVYGYTF	TGTGCCAGCAGTTTCCCCCTCGGAGGGGTCTATGGCTACACCTTC
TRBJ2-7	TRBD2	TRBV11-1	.	CASSHASGSYEQYF	TGTGCCAGCAGCCATGCGAGCGGGAGCTACGAGCAGTACTTC
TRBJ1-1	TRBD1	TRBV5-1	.	CASSPGTGANEAFF	TGCGCCAGCAGCCCCGGGACAGGGGCAAATGAAGCTTTCTTT
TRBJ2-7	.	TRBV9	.	CASSVASTSWYEQYF	TGTGCCAGCAGCGTAGCTTCTACTTCTTGGTACGAGCAGTACTTC
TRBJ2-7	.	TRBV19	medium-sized	CASSRGAEQYF	TGTGCCAGTAGTCGGGGGGCCGAGCAGTACTTC
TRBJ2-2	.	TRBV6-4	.	CASSERDSGELFF	TGTGCCAGCAGTGAGCGGGACAGCGGGGAGCTGTTTTTT
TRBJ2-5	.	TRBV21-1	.	CASSPNRDYSQETQYF	TGTGCCAGCAGCCCTAACCGGGACTACTCCCAAGAGACCCAGTACTTC